The 31 T cell receptor beta chains in this list originate from one sample, sequenced in a study of blood T cell repertoires in COVID-19. The protocol was immunoSEQ multiplex PCR, while the TCRdb copy is restricted to in-frame clones and leaves out a portion. The table includes roughly 50,000 clones, around four fifths detected once. The sample consisted of peripheral blood. The receptors derive from a woman aged 55 to 70 with acute or convalescent COVID-19.

The V gene is TRBV23-1, the J gene TRBJ1-5, with a weak D call TRBD1 (6 bases). TRBV23-1 counts as an open reading frame of uncertain function. There are 17 residues in the CDR3. V was pared by 2 bases and J by 1 base, with 15 bases between. CDR3 sequence reads: CASSQPEQRGSNQPQHF. The CDR3 nucleotides read TGCGCCAGCAGTCAACCGGAGCAAAGGGGGAGCAATCAGCCCCAGCATTTT.

The gene calls are TRBV5-1 and TRBJ2-5; 11 positions match TRBD2. The CDR3 is made up of 14 amino acids. Germline V gives CDR1 SGHRS, CDR2 YFSETQ. With 3 bases clipped from V and 5 bases from J, the junction kept 3 bases outside the gene matches. The CDR3 sequence is CASSSASGGETQYF. In DNA, the CDR3 is TGCGCCAGCAGCTCGGCTAGCGGGGGGGAGACCCAGTACTTC.

The chain uses TRBV5-8 and TRBJ1-2; TRBD1 might be the D (6 bases). In germline, CDR1 is SGHTS, CDR2 YDEGEE. The CDR3 contains 13 residues. Between the trimmed V and J ends, which lost 5 bases and 8 bases, there was a span of 16 bases. The CDR3 spells CASRSRQARGYTF. CDR3 DNA: TGTGCCAGCAGATCACGACAGGCTCGCGGCTACACCTTC.

The rearrangement links TRBV11-3 to TRBJ2-1; a possible D gene is TRBD2 (6 bases). The CDR3 has 17 residues. The V end was cut by 1 base, the J end by 8 bases, with 21 bases between. From germline, CDR1 is SGHNT and CDR2 YENEEA. The DNA of the CDR3 is TGTGCCAGCAGCTTAGGTCTTACGGGAGTAGCTTCGGATGAGCAGTTCTTC. It codes for CASSLGLTGVASDEQFF.

The chain employs TRBV10-1 and TRBJ2-5, with TRBD2 matching 8 bases. Germline loops: CDR1 WNHNN, CDR2 SYGVQD (reference sequence). The length of the CDR3 is 15 residues. Unmatched junction bases numbered 7, after V lost 5 bases and J lost 2 bases. The CDR3 DNA sequence: TGCGCCAGCAGTCCGGGAGGGAGTGAACAAGAGACCCAGTACTTC. Translating it yields CASSPGGSEQETQYF.

The chain is built from TRBV30 and TRBJ1-6; perhaps TRBD1 as D (6 bases). V shed 1 base and J shed 2 bases, with 12 bases lying between them. Looked up from germline, CDR1 is GTSNPN and CDR2 is SVGIG (reference sequence). The CDR3 has 16 residues. This chain's CDR3 is CAWSAQGFPYNSPLHF. The DNA of the CDR3 is TGTGCCTGGAGTGCACAGGGTTTCCCCTATAATTCACCCCTCCACTTT. The whole variable domain, remainder taken from reference TRBV30 and TRBJ1-6, is SQTIHQWPATLVQPVGSPLSLECTVEGTSNPNLYWYRQAAGRGLQLLFYSVGIGQISSEVPQNLSASRPQDRQFILSSKKLLLSDSGFYLCAWSAQGFPYNSPLHFGNGTRLTVT.

The chain links TRBV19 to TRBJ1-2; 9 bases match TRBD1. This CDR3 spans 14 amino acids. Germline CDR1 and CDR2: LNHDA and SQIVND (reference sequence). After removal of 7 bases from V and 8 bases from J, the junction contained 11 bases not matched to a gene. The CDR3 DNA follows: TGTGCCAGTAACCCGGACAGGGGACGATTCGGCTACACCTTC. Translation gives CASNPDRGRFGYTF.

V is TRBV14 and J is TRBJ1-1, with 8 positions matching TRBD1. This CDR3 is built from 15 residues. In germline, CDR1 is SGHDN, CDR2 FVKESK. Unmatched junction bases numbered 3, after V lost 2 bases and J lost 1 base. For the CDR3, the DNA is TGTGCCAGCAGCCAAACCGGGACAGGGAACACTGAAGCTTTCTTT. Translation gives CASSQTGTGNTEAFF. Combining the CDR3 with reference TRBV14 and TRBJ1-1 gives the whole variable domain EAGVTQFPSHSVIEKGQTVTLRCDPISGHDNLYWYRRVMGKEIKFLLHFVKESKQDESGMPNNRFLAERTGGTYSTLKVQPAELEDSGVYFCASSQTGTGNTEAFFGQGTRLTVV.

The chain combines TRBV19 with TRBJ1-1, with TRBD1 matching over 9 bases. CDR3 length: 14 residues. With 5 bases clipped from V and 5 bases from J, the junction kept 6 bases outside the gene matches. The germline V gene has CDR1 LNHDA and CDR2 SQIVND (reference sequence). The CDR3 DNA is TGTGCCAGTAGTTCCGACAGGGGGGGGACTGAAGCTTTCTTT. It specifies CASSSDRGGTEAFF.

The chain employs TRBV6-4 and TRBJ1-2; D not certain. The V gene lost 2 bases and the J gene lost 8 bases, with 12 bases spanning the gap. CDR3 length: 13 residues. From germline, CDR1 is MRHNA and CDR2 SNTAGT. Here the CDR3 DNA reads TGTGCCAGCAGTGACCGGAGGGTTAAAGGCTACACCTTC. It translates to CASSDRRVKGYTF.

In its sample, this clone was seen once. The chain links TRBV19 to TRBJ2-1; 10 nucleotides align to TRBD2. Germline loops: CDR1 LNHDA, CDR2 SQIVND (reference sequence). The trim removed 2 bases at V and 8 bases at J, leaving 6 bases unmatched. The CDR3 sequence is 15 residues long. Here the CDR3 DNA reads TGTGCCAGTAGTATACAAGCGGGGGGGCGTTATGAGCAGTTCTTC. Protein: CASSIQAGGRYEQFF.

The chain employs TRBV11-3 and TRBJ2-2; tentatively, D is TRBD1 (6 bases). The CDR3 covers 18 residues. From germline, CDR1 is SGHNT and CDR2 YENEEA. The V end was cut by 1 base, the J end by 1 base, with 16 bases between. The CDR3 protein is CASSLATPGGRNTGELFF. DNA for the CDR3: TGTGCCAGCAGCTTAGCAACCCCTGGGGGCAGGAACACCGGGGAGCTGTTTTTT.

The chain couples TRBV30 to TRBJ2-6, with a weak D call TRBD1 (5 bases). Looked up from germline, CDR1 is GTSNPN and CDR2 is SVGIG (reference sequence). The CDR3 is made up of 19 amino acids. V gave up 3 bases and J gave up 0 bases, with 21 bases separating them. CDR3 protein: CAWSRVRATRLSGANVLTF. In DNA form, the CDR3 reads TGTGCCTGGAGCAGGGTCCGGGCCACGCGCCTCTCTGGGGCCAACGTCCTGACTTTC. Filled out from reference TRBV30 and TRBJ2-6, the complete variable domain reads SQTIHQWPATLVQPVGSPLSLECTVEGTSNPNLYWYRQAAGRGLQLLFYSVGIGQISSEVPQNLSASRPQDRQFILSSKKLLLSDSGFYLCAWSRVRATRLSGANVLTFGAGSRLTVL.

This clone was detected only a few times. The chain carries TRBV6-5 and TRBJ1-2, with 8 bases that match TRBD1. With 7 bases clipped from V and 4 bases from J, the junction kept 8 bases outside the gene matches. Germline assignment: CDR1 MNHEY and CDR2 SVGAGI. The CDR3 sequence is 14 residues long. This chain's CDR3 is CASNRQGPGYGYTF. The CDR3 DNA follows: TGTGCCAGCAACAGACAGGGGCCGGGCTATGGCTACACCTTC.

The chain combines TRBV5-6 with TRBJ2-7, with 7 bases fitting TRBD2. The CDR3 consists of 14 residues. Germline CDR1 and CDR2: SGHDT and YYEEEE. J was trimmed by 2 bases and V by 7 bases; bases with no gene match: 9. The CDR3 sequence: CASLTWGGAYEQYF. The DNA of the CDR3 is TGTGCCAGCCTCACCTGGGGGGGGGCCTACGAGCAGTACTTC.

The gene calls are TRBV5-1 and TRBJ2-3, with TRBD1 matching 10 bases. The CDR3 runs to 15 residues. Trimming removed 0 bases from V and 3 bases from J; junction bases left unmatched: 1. From germline, CDR1 is SGHRS and CDR2 YFSETQ. CDR3 nucleotides: TGCGCCAGCAGCTTGGTGGGACAGGGGACAGATACGCAGTATTTT. Its translation is CASSLVGQGTDTQYF.

This chain joins TRBV10-3 and TRBJ1-6; 7 bases align to TRBD1. With V trimmed by 5 bases and J by 7 bases, 11 bases remained unmatched. The CDR3 contains 16 residues. Per germline, CDR1 ENHRY and CDR2 SYGVKD. CDR3 DNA sequence: TGTGCCATCAGTCGCAGCAAGACAGGGTACAATTCACCCCTCCACTTT. This codes for CAISRSKTGYNSPLHF.

The chain carries TRBV5-4 and TRBJ2-1; 8 bases line up with TRBD2. J gave up 10 bases and V 4 bases, and 10 bases lay outside the gene matches. Germline CDR1 is SGHNT and CDR2 is YYREEE (reference sequence). The CDR3 sequence is 14 residues long. DNA for the CDR3: TGTGCCAGCAGCCCGTTAGCGGGGCCAGGAGAGCAGTTCTTC. This encodes CASSPLAGPGEQFF.

The chain uses TRBV6-5 and TRBJ1-1, with 9 bases matching TRBD1. The CDR3 extends over 14 amino acids. V was clipped by 6 bases and J by 5 bases; unmatched bases: 7. The germline gives CDR1 MNHEY, CDR2 SVGAGI. The CDR3 region is CASSWTGAVTEAFF. The CDR3 nucleotides read TGTGCCAGCAGCTGGACAGGGGCTGTGACTGAAGCTTTCTTT.

The table lists this clone with a few counts. The genes are TRBV5-4 and TRBJ2-1; maybe TRBD2 (6 bases). V was cut by 7 bases and J by 5 bases, with 16 bases left in between. Looked up from germline, CDR1 is SGHNT and CDR2 is YYREEE (reference sequence). CDR3 length: 14 amino acids. The DNA of the CDR3 is TGTGCCAGCCATAGCGGAACTGGCAACAATGAGCAGTTCTTC. It is translated as CASHSGTGNNEQFF.

V usage is TRBV9 and J usage is TRBJ2-2; weak D call: TRBD2 (5 bases). Germline CDR1 and CDR2: SGDLS and YYNGEE. V lost 2 bases to trimming and J lost 1 base, with 12 bases between them. The CDR3 runs 16 residues. CDR3: CASSVTSPKNTGELFF. CDR3 bases: TGTGCCAGCAGCGTCACTAGTCCTAAGAACACCGGGGAGCTGTTTTTT.

The V gene is TRBV7-3, the J gene TRBJ2-3, with 7 bases identical to TRBD1. The germline V gene has CDR1 SGHTA and CDR2 FQGTGA. The V and J ends lost 4 bases and 0 bases, in that order; junction bases with no gene match: 4. The CDR3 spans 15 residues. CDR3 sequence: CASSSQQGSTDTQYF. DNA of the CDR3: TGTGCCAGCAGCTCCCAACAGGGGAGCACAGATACGCAGTATTTT. The whole variable domain, remainder taken from reference TRBV7-3 and TRBJ2-3, is GAGVSQTPSNKVTEKGKYVELRCDPISGHTALYWYRQSLGQGPEFLIYFQGTGAADDSGLPNDRFFAVRPEGSVSTLKIQRTERGDSAVYLCASSSQQGSTDTQYFGPGTRLTVL.

CDR3 nucleotide sequence: TGCAGTGCTAGTGTCGATTACGGGGATTTCACAGATACGCAGTATTTT. Amino acids: CSASVDYGDFTDTQYF. The chain combines TRBV20-1 with TRBJ2-3, with D possibly matching TRBD2 (5 bases). The CDR3 sequence is 16 residues long. Germline V gives CDR1 DFQATT, CDR2 SNEGSKA (reference sequence). V lost 3 bases, J lost 2 bases, and 18 bases lay in between.

The chain recombines TRBV7-9 with TRBJ1-6; 8 bases fit TRBD1. This CDR3 is built from 14 residues. Germline V gene lookup returns CDR1 SEHNR and CDR2 FQNEAQ (reference sequence). The V and J ends lost 3 bases and 9 bases, in that order; junction bases with no gene match: 4. This CDR3 is CASSFGQGSSPLHF. The CDR3 DNA reads as TGTGCCAGCAGCTTCGGACAGGGCAGTTCACCCCTCCACTTT.

This clone was observed a few times. The chain uses TRBV5-1 and TRBJ2-7; TRBD2 aligns across 8 bases. Germline V gene sequence: CDR1 SGHRS, CDR2 YFSETQ. CDR3 length equals 15 residues. Trimming at V came to 4 bases and at J to 1 base, leaving 7 bases not matched to a gene. As DNA, the CDR3 is TGCGCCAGCAGCCGGACTAGCTTTCCTTCCTACGAGCAGTACTTC. It yields the protein CASSRTSFPSYEQYF.

The V gene is TRBV28, the J gene TRBJ2-3, with 8 bases fitting TRBD1. The CDR3 contains 16 residues. V lost 5 bases, J lost 0 bases, and 7 bases stayed unmatched. The germline gives CDR1 MDHEN, CDR2 SYDVKM. The CDR3 is CASSVMDRASTDTQYF. The CDR3 DNA reads TGTGCCAGCAGTGTCATGGACAGGGCTAGCACAGATACGCAGTATTTT. Filled out from reference TRBV28 and TRBJ2-3, the complete variable domain reads DVKVTQSSRYLVKRTGEKVFLECVQDMDHENMFWYRQDPGLGLRLIYFSYDVKMKEKGDIPEGYSVSREKKERFSLILESASTNQTSMYLCASSVMDRASTDTQYFGPGTRLTVL.

The chain recombines TRBV6-5 with TRBJ1-4; D remains ambiguous. The CDR3 has 13 residues. Trimming pared 6 bases from V and 10 bases from J, leaving 15 bases between. The germline V gene has CDR1 MNHEY and CDR2 SVGAGI. The CDR3 sequence: CASRVSGEGKLFF. CDR3 DNA sequence: TGTGCCAGCAGGGTGTCGGGAGAGGGAAAACTGTTTTTT.

The genes are TRBV11-2 and TRBJ1-6; the match to TRBD1 covers 7 bases. CDR3 length: 14 residues. V dropped 5 bases and J dropped 11; count of bases not matched to a gene: 9. Germline CDR1 SGHAT, CDR2 FQNNGV. CDR3 bases: TGTGCCAGCAGCCCCAGACAGGGCGCTACACCCCTCCACTTT. Translating gives CASSPRQGATPLHF.

The chain uses TRBV2 and TRBJ2-7; 9 positions agree with TRBD1. This CDR3 is 14 amino acids long. From germline, CDR1 is SNHLY and CDR2 FYNNEI. The ends lost 8 bases at V and 3 bases at J; junction bases unmatched: 8. CDR3 amino acids: CASLDPTGGYEQYF. The CDR3 nucleotides are TGTGCCAGCTTAGACCCGACAGGGGGCTACGAGCAGTACTTC.

V gene TRBV7-9 combines with J gene TRBJ1-2; D perhaps matches TRBD1 (5 bases). The V end lost 7 bases, the J end lost 0 bases, and 24 bases lay between the germline ends. Germline V gene lookup returns CDR1 SEHNR and CDR2 FQNEAQ (reference sequence). This CDR3 contains 18 residues. CDR3 DNA: TGTGCCAGCAACAAAGATGCGTCAGGGATGCCCACTAACTATGGCTACACCTTC. Translation gives CASNKDASGMPTNYGYTF.

The rearrangement uses TRBV19 and TRBJ1-1, with TRBD1 matching over 8 bases. The V gene end was trimmed by 5 bases and the J gene end by 5 bases; junction bases not matched to a gene: 4. CDR1 is LNHDA, CDR2 SQIVND, per germline (reference sequence). The CDR3 spans 13 residues. The CDR3 nucleotides read TGTGCCAGTAGTGGGACAGGTAAGACTGAAGCTTTCTTT. It yields the protein CASSGTGKTEAFF.